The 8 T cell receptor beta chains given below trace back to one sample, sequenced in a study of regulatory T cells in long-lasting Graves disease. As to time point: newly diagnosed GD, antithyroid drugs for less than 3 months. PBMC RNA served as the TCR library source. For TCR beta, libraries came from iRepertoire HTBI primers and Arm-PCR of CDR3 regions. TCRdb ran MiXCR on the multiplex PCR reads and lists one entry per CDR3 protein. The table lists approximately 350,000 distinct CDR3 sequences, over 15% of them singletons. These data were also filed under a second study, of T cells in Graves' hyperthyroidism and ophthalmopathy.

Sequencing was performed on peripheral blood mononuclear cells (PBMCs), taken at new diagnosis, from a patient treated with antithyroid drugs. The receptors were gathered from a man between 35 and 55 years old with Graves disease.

CDR3 sequence: CASSQTGVQNIQYF. The CDR3 DNA sequence: TGTGCCAGCAGCCAGACAGGGGTCCAAAACATTCAGTACTTC. This chain links TRBV6-1 with TRBJ2-4; 8 bases line up with TRBD1. With 6 bases clipped from V and 5 bases from J, the junction kept 6 bases outside the gene matches. This CDR3 comprises 14 residues. Germline CDR1 and CDR2: MNHNS and SASEGT.

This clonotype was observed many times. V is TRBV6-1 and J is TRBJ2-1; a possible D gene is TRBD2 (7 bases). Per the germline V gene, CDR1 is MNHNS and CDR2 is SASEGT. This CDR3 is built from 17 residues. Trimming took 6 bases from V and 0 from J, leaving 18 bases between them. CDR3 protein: CASSKAGASNSYNEQFF. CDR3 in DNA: TGTGCCAGCAGCAAGGCGGGGGCCTCCAACTCCTACAATGAGCAGTTCTTC.

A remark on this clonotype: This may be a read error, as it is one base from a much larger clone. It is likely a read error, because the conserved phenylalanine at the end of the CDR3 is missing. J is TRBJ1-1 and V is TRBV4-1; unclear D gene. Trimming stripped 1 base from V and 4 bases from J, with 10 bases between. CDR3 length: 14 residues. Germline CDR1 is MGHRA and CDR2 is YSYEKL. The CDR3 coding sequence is TGCGCCAGCAGCCAAGGGTATGGGGTCACTGAAGCTTTCCTT. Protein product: CASSQGYGVTEAFL.

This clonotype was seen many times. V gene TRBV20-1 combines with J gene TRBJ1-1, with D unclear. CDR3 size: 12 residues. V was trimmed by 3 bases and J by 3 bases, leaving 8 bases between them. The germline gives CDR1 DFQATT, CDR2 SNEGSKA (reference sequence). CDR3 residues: CSASGSYTEAFF. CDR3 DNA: TGCAGTGCTAGCGGGAGTTACACTGAAGCTTTCTTT.

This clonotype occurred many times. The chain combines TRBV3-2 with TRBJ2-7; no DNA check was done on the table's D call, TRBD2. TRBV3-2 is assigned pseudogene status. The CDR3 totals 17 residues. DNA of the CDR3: TGTGCCAGCAGCCCGGGACTAGCGGGGGGGCCACCCTACGAGCAGTACTTC. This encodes CASSPGLAGGPPYEQYF.

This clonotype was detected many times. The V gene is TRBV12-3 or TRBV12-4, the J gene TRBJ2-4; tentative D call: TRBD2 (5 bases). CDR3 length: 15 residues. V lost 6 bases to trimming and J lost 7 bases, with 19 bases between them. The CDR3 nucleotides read TGTGCCAGCAGCTTCATACCGGAACCGGGGAACATTCAGTACTTC. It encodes CASSFIPEPGNIQYF.

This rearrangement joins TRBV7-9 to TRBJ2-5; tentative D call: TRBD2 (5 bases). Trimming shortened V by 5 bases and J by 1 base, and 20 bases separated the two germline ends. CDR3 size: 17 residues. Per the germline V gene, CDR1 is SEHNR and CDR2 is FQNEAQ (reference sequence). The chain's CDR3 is CASSHPTGSPAQETQYF. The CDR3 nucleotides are TGTGCCAGCAGCCACCCCACGGGGTCGCCGGCCCAAGAGACCCAGTACTTC.

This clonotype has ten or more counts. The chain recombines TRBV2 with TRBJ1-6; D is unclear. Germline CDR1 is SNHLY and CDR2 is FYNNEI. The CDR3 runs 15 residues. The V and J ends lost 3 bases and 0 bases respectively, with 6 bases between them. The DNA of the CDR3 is TGTGCCAGCAGTGATAGTAGCTCCTATAATTCACCCCTCCACTTT. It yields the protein CASSDSSSYNSPLHF.